This T cell receptor beta chain originates from a study of T cells in women clearing cervical HPV infection. A note on this clone: With the read ending 3 residues before the CDR3 end, the germline J gene is used to fill in that end.

Some clones are missing from TCRdb's copy, which holds only in-frame ones; the method was immunoSEQ multiplex PCR. The table gives around 30,000 clones; the top ten clones make up 2.5% to 3.5% of it. In germline, CDR1 is SGHRS, CDR2 YFSETQ. CDR3 size: 16 residues. V gave up 4 bases and J gave up 3 bases; unmatched junction bases: 5. This chain connects TRBV5-1 to TRBJ1-5; TRBD1 matches at 12 bases. Sequencing was done on a sample of blood buffy coat. This clonotype was sampled from a woman between 18 and 70 years old with a cervical HPV16 infection that either progressed to CIN3+ or cleared (not recorded which). The CDR3 DNA, read in part, is TGCGCCAGCAGCACTGGGACAGGGGGCCACAATCAGCCC. This encodes CASSTGTGGHNQP. The entire CDR3 protein is CASSTGTGGHNQPQHF.